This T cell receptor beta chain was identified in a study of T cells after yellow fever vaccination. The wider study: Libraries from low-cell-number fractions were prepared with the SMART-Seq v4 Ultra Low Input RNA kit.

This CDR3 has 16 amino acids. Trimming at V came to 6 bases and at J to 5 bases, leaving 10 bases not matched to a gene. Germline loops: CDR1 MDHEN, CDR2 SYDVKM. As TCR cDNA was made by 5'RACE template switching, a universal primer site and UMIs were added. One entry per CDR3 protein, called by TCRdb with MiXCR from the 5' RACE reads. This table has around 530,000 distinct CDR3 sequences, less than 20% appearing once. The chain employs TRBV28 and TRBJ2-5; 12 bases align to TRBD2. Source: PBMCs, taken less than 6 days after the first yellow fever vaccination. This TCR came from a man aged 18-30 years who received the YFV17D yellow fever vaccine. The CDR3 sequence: CASSSRLAGAWETQYF. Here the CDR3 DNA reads TGTGCCAGCAGCTCCCGACTAGCGGGGGCCTGGGAGACCCAGTACTTC.